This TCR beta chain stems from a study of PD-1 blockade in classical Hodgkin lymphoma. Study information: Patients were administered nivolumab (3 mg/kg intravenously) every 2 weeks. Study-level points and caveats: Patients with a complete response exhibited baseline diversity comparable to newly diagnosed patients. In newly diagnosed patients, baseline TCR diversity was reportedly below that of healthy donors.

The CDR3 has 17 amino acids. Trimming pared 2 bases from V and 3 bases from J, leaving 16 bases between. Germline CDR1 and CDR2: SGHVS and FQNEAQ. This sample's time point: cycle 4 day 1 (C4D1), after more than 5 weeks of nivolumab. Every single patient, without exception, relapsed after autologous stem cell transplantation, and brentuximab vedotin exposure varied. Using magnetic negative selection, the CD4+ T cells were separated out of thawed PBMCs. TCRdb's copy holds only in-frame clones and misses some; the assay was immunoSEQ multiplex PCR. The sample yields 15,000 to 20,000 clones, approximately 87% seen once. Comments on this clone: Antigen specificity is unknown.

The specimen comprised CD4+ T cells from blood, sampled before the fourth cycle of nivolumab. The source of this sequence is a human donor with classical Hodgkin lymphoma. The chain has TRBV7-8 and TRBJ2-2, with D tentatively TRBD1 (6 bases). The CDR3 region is CASSLWGTGSHTGELFF. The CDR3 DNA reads TGTGCCAGCAGCTTATGGGGAACAGGGTCGCACACCGGGGAGCTGTTTTTT. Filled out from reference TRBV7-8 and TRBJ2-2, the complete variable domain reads GAGVSQSPRYKVAKRGQDVALRCDPISGHVSLFWYQQALGQGPEFLTYFQNEAQLDKSGLPSDRFFAERPEGSVSTLKIQRTQQEDSAVYLCASSLWGTGSHTGELFFGEGSRLTVL.